The clone carrying this T cell receptor beta chain has only one observation. These data are taken from a study of blood T cell repertoires in COVID-19. Study information: Donors in the United States, Italy and Spain gave samples during acute or convalescent COVID-19. Sample material is recorded as cDNA or gDNA derived from T cells, B-cell-depleted T cells, or PBMCs.

The ends were cut back, 6 bases at V and 2 bases at J, with 8 bases in the middle. Germline V gene sequence: CDR1 WSHSY, CDR2 SAAADI. This CDR3 contains 13 residues. Original analysis: From reference gene primer amplification, estimates of nucleated cell counts were derived. Clones were read by immunoSEQ multiplex PCR, and TCRdb kept only the in-frame ones, dropping some. The D gene and trimming were derived from the DNA, and the V and J assignments and clone size from that table. Here the sample spans a few hundred thousand clones, approximately 80% being singletons. This receptor was obtained from a human donor in a cohort sampled during active COVID-19. The sample consisted of peripheral blood. This chain joins TRBV10-2 and TRBJ2-1, with D maybe TRBD2 (6 bases). CDR3 sequence: CASSGRAYNEQFF. The CDR3 DNA follows: TGCGCCAGCAGCGGGAGAGCCTACAATGAGCAGTTCTTC.